This TCR beta chain was sequenced in a study of vaccination effects on CD4 cells after COVID-19. Study as a whole: Approximately 2 million PBMC were placed in each well, which was supplemented with roughly 10 IU/ml IL-2 and around 9.9 ug/ml peptides. Study-level findings and limits: Few convalescent patients were studied, and early post-infection samples were lacking.

The CDR3 has 14 amino acids. Germline V gene data show CDR1 as LGHDT and CDR2 as YNNKEL (reference sequence). V was cut by 4 bases and J by 0 bases, with 9 bases left in between. Researchers isolated CD4+ T cells once approximately 10 days of culture had elapsed. Subjects were given two BNT162b2 or mRNA-1273 vaccine doses. Note on this clone: As yet, its antigen is unknown.

TCRdb keeps only in-frame clones here, not all; method: immunoSEQ multiplex PCR. The repertoire holds tens of thousands of clones, with around 69% as singletons. The chain joins TRBV3-1 (or the pseudogene TRBV3-2) to TRBJ1-1; D gene unclear. The TCR sequence derives from a human donor who received a COVID-19 vaccine. This sample comprised CD4+ T cells from PBMCs cultured without peptide, obtained after COVID-19 vaccination. The CDR3 DNA is TGTGCCAGCAGCCGAGGACCTATGAACACTGAAGCTTTCTTT. Amino acids: CASSRGPMNTEAFF.